These T cell receptor beta chains were read from a single sample in a study of human T cells and chemical hapten exposure. TCRdb reprocessed the RACE reads via MiXCR and lists one record per CDR3 protein. The sample records about 120,000 distinct CDR3 sequences, about 12% being singletons. The sequencing used whole blood, collected in connection with sensitization to the hapten diphenylcyclopropenone (DPC). Source of these receptors: a woman between 45 and 60 years old with alopecia areata. Some clones in this sample may be carry-over from other donors' samples. Both conserved end residues are part of each CDR3. A D gene is named only where the DNA matches it firmly. Rows give clone size only sometimes, using once, few, many, or a class for an expanded clone.

d_gene,v_gene,j_gene,abundance,CDR3nt,CDR3aa
-,TRBV5-6,TRBJ2-1,few,TGTGCCAGCAGCCCCGCTATCCGGGGGCCCAATGAGCAGTTCTTC,CASSPAIRGPNEQFF
-,TRBV7-9,TRBJ2-2,few,TGTGCCAGCAGCGGACGCGGGAATCACGGGGAGCTGTTTTTT,CASSGRGNHGELFF
-,TRBV12-3/TRBV12-4,TRBJ2-5,few,TGTGCCAGCAGGCCCTCTGGGGAGACCCAGTACTTC,CASRPSGETQYF
-,TRBV20-1,TRBJ2-5,many,TGCAGTGCCCAAAGAGCGGAGACCCAGTACTTC,CSAQRAETQYF
-,TRBV6-5,TRBJ1-6,few,TGTGCCAGCAGTTACTCGTTCCAGGGAAGGAATTCACCCCTCCACTTT,CASSYSFQGRNSPLHF
-,TRBV29-1,TRBJ1-5,many,TGCAGCGTTAAGGGAACCGGGGCCCAGCATTTT,CSVKGTGAQHF
-,TRBV27,TRBJ2-6,-,TGTGCCAGCAGTTTATTTAGAGGATCTGGGGCCAACGTCCTGACTTTC,CASSLFRGSGANVLTF
-,TRBV7-2,TRBJ2-1,few,TGTGCCAGCAGCCGTGGGATCTTGCACAATGAGCAGTTCTTC,CASSRGILHNEQFF
-,TRBV28,TRBJ1-2,-,TGTGCCAGCAGTTTACCTGGGAGGGGCTATGGCTACACCTTC,CASSLPGRGYGYTF
TRBD1,TRBV5-1,TRBJ1-5,once,TGCGCCAGCAGCGGCGGACAGGGAGATCAGCCCCAGCATTTT,CASSGGQGDQPQHF
TRBD2,TRBV7-9,TRBJ2-3,-,TGTGCCAGCAGCCCGAGATCGTCTAGCGGGGGCACAGATACGCAGTATTTT,CASSPRSSSGGTDTQYF
TRBD1,TRBV10-1,TRBJ2-3,-,TGCGCCAGCAGTCCGGCGACAGGGACAGATACGCAGTATTTT,CASSPATGTDTQYF
-,TRBV7-9,TRBJ2-7,few,TGTGCCAGCAACCCTCTGCAGGGGCACGAGCAGTACTTC,CASNPLQGHEQYF